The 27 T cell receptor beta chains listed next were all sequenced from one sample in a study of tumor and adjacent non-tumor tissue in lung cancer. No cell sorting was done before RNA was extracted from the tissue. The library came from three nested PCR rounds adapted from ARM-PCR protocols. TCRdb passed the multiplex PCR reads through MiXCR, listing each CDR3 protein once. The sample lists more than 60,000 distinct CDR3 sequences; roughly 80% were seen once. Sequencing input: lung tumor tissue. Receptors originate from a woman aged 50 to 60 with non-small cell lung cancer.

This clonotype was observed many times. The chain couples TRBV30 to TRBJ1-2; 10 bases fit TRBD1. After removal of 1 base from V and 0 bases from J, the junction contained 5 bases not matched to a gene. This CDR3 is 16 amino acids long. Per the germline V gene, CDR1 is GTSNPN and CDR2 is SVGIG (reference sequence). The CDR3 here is CAWSGDRGRTNYGYTF. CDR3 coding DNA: TGTGCCTGGAGTGGAGACAGGGGGCGGACTAACTATGGCTACACCTTC.

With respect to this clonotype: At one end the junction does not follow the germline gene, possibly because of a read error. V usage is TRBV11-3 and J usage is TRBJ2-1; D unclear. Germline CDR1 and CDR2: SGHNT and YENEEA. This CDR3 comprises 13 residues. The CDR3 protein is CANSFFVHNEQFF. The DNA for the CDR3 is TGTGCCAACAGCTTCTTCGTTCACAATGAGCAGTTCTTC.

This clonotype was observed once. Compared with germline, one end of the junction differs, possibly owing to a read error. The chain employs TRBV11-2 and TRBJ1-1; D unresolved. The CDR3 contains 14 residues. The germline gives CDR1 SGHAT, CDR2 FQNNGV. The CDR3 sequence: CASSLVGQNTETFF. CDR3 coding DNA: TGTGCCAGCAGCCTAGTTGGCCAGAACACTGAAACTTTCTTT.

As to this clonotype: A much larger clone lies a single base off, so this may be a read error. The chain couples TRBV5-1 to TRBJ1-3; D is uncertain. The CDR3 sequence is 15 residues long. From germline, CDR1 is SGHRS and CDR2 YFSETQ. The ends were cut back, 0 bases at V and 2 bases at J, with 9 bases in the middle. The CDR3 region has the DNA TGCGCCAGCAGCTTGGCAAGGGCCACTGGAAACACCATATATTTT. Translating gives CASSLARATGNTIYF. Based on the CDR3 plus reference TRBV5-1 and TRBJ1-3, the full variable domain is KAGVTQTPRYLIKTRGQQVTLSCSPISGHRSVSWYQQTPGQGLQFLFEYFSETQRNKGNFPGRFSGRQFSNSRSEMNVSTLELGDSALYLCASSLARATGNTIYFGEGSWLTVV.

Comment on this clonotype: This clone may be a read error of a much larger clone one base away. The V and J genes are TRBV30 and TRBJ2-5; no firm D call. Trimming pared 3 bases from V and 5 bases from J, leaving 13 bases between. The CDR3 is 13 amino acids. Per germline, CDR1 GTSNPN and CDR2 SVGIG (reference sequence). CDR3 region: CAWSYRGHETQYF. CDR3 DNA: TGTGCCTGGAGCTACCGAGGCCACGAGACCCAGTACTTC.

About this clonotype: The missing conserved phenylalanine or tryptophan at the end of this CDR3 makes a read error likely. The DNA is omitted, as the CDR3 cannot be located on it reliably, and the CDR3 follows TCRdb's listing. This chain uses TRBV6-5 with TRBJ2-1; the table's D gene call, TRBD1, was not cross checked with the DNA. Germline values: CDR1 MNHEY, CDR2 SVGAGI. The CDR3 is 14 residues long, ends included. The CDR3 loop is CASSTETGSPELFL.

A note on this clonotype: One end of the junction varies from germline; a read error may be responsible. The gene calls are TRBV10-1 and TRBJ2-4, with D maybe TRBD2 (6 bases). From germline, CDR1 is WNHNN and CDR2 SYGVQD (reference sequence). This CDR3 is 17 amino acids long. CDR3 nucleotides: TGCGCCAGCAGGACCCCGGGGGTTAGCGAAAGCAAAAGCATTCAGTACTTC. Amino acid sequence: CASRTPGVSESKSIQYF.

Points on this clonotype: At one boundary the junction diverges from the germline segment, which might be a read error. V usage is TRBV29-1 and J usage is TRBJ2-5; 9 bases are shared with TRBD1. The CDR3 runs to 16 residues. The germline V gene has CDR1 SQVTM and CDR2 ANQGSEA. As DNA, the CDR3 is TGCAGCTTTGAAGCTCCCGGGACAGGGCAAAGAGAGACCCAGTACTTC. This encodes CSFEAPGTGQRETQYF.

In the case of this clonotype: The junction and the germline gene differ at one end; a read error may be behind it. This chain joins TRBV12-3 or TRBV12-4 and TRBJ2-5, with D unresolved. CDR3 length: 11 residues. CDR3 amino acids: CASSSYEIQYF. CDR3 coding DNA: TGTGCCAGCAGTTCTTATGAGATCCAGTACTTC.

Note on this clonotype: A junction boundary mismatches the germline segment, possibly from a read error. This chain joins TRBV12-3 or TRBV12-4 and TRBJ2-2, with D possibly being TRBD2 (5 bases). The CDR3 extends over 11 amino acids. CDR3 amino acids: CVSSLPGELLF. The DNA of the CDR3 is TGTGTCAGCAGTTTACCCGGGGAGCTGTTATTT.

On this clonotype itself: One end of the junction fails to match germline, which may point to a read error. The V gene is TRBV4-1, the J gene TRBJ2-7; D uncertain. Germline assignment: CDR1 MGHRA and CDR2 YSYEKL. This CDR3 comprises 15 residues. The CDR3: CASCQWSSRLDEQYF. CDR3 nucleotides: TGTGCCAGCTGTCAATGGTCCTCTCGCCTCGACGAGCAGTACTTC.

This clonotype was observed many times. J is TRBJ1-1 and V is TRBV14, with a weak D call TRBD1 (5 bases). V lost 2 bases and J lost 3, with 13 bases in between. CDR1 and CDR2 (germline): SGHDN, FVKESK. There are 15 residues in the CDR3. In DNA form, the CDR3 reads TGTGCCAGCAGCCAAATCGGACAATCCCACACTGAAGCTTTCTTT. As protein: CASSQIGQSHTEAFF.

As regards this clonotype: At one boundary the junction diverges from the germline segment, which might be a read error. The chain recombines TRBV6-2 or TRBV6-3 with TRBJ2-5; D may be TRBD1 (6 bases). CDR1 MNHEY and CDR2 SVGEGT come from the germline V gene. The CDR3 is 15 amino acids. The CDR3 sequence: CASSRSIAPGESQYF. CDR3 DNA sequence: TGTGCCAGCAGCCGCTCCATAGCGCCAGGGGAGAGCCAGTACTTC.

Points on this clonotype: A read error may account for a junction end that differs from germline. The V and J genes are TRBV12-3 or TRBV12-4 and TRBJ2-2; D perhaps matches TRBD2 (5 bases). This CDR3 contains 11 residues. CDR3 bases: TGTGCCAGCAGTTTACTCGGGGAGCTGTTTTTC. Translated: CASSLLGELFF.

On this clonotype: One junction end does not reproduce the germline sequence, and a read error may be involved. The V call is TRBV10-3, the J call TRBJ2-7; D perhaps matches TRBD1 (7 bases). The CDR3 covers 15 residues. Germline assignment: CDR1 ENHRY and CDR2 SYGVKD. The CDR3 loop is CAIGGTRQGGSEQYF. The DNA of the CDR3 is TGTGCCATCGGCGGAACGAGACAGGGAGGTTCCGAGCAGTATTTC.

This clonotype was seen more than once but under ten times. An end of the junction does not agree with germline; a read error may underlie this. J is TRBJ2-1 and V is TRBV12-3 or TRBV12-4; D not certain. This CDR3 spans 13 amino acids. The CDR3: CVSSLPPRNEQFF. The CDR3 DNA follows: TGTGTCAGCAGTTTACCTCCGCGGAATGAGCAATTCTTC.

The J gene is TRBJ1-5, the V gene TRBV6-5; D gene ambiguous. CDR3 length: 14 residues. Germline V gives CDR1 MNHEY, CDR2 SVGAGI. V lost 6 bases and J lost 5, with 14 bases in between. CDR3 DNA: TGTGCCAGCAGCACCGGACGGGGATATCAGCCCCAGCATTTT. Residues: CASSTGRGYQPQHF.

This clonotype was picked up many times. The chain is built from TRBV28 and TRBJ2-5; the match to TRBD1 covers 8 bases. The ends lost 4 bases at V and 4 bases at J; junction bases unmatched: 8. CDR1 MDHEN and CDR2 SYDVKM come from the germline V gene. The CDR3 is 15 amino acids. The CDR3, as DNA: TGTGCCAGCAGTTCCCTGGACAGGGTGTCAGAGACCCAGTACTTC. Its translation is CASSSLDRVSETQYF.

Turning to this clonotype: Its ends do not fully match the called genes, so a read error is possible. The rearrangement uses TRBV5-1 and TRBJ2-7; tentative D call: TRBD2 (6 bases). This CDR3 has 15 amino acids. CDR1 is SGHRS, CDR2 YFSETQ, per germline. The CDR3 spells CASSLSGLQTYELYF. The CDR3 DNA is TGCGCCAGCAGCTTGTCGGGACTTCAGACCTACGAGCTGTATTTC.

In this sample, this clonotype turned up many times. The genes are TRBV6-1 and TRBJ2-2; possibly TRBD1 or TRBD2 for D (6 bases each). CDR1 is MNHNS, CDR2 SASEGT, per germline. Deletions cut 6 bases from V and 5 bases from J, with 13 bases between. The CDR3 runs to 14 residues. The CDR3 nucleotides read TGTGCCAGCAGCCCGGGGGCCAGAACCGGGGAGCTGTTTTTT. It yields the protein CASSPGARTGELFF.

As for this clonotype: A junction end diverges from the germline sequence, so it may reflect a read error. The CDR3 loop reads CANSLVAGTGEQYF. As DNA, the CDR3 is TGTGCCAACAGCTTAGTGGCAGGGACTGGGGAGCAGTACTTC. The V and J genes are TRBV11-2 and TRBJ2-7; D is perhaps TRBD2 (6 bases). The CDR3 runs 14 residues. CDR1 is SGHAT, CDR2 FQNNGV, per germline.

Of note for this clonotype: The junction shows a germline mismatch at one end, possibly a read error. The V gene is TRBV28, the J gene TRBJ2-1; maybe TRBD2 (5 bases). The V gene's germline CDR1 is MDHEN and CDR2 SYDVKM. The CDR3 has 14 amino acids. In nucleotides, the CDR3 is TGTGCCATCATTGTGGGAGAGAGACACAATGGGCAGTTCTTC. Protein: CAIIVGERHNGQFF.

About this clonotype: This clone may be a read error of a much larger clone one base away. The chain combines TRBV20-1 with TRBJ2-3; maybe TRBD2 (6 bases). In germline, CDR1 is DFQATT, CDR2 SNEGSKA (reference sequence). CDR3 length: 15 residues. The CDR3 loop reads CSAQDPGRGTDMQYF. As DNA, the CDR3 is TGCAGTGCACAGGACCCGGGGCGGGGCACAGATATGCAGTATTTT.

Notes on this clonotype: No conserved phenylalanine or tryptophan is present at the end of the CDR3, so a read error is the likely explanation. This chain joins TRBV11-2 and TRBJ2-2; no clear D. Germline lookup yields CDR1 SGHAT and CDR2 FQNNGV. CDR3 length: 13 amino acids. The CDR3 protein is CASSFENTGELFS. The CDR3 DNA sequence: TGCGCCAGCAGCTTCGAGAACACCGGGGAGCTGTTTTCT.

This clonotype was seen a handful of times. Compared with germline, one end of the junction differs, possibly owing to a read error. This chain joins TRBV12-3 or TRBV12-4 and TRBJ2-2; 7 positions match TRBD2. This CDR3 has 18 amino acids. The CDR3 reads CASSLWLAEFANTGELLF. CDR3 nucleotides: TGTGCCAGCAGTTTATGGCTAGCGGAGTTCGCGAACACCGGGGAACTGCTTTTT.

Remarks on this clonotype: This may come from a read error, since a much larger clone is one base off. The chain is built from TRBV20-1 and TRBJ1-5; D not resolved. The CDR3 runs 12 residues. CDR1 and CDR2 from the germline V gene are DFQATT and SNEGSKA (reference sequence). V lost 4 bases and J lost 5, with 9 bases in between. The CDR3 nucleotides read TGCAGTGCTATCACACAAGATCAGCCCCAGCATTTT. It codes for CSAITQDQPQHF.

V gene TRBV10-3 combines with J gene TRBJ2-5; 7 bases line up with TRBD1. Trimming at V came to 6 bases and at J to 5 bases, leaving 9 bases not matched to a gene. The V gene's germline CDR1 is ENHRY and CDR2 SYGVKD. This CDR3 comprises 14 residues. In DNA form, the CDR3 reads TGTGCCATCAGCGTTAAGACAGGGTCTGAGACCCAGTACTTC. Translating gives CAISVKTGSETQYF.